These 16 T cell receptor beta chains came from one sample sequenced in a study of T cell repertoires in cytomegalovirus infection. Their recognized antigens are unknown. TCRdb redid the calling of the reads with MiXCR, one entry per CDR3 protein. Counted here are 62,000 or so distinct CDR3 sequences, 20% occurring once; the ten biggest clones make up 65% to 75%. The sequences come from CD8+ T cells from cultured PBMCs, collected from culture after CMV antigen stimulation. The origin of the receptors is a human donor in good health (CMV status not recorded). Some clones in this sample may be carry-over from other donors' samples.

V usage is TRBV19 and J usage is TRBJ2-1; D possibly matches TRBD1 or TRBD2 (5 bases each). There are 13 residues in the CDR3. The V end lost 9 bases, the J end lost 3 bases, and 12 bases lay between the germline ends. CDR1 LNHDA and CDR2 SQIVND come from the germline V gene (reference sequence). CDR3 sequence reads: CASGPRGYNEQFF. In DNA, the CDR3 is TGTGCCAGCGGGCCGAGGGGCTACAATGAGCAGTTCTTC.

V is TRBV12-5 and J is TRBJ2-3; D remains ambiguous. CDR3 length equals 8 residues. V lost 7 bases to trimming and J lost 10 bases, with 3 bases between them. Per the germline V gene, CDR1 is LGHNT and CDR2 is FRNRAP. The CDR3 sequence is CASAPQYF. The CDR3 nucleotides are TGTGCTAGTGCCCCGCAGTATTTT. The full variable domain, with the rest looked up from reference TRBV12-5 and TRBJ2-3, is DARVTQTPRHKVTEMGQEVTMRCQPILGHNTVFWYRQTMMQGLELLAYFRNRAPLDDSGMPKDRFSAEMPDATLATLKIQPSEPRDSAVYFCASAPQYFGPGTRLTVL.

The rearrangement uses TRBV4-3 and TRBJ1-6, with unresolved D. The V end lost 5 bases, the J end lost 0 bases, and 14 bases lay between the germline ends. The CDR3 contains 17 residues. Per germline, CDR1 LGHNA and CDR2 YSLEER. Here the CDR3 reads CASSAVGGSSYNSPLHF. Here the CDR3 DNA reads TGCGCCAGCAGCGCGGTTGGTGGGAGCTCCTATAATTCACCCCTCCACTTT.

CDR3 residues: CASSLGQGGKLFF. CDR3 in DNA: TGTGCCAGCAGTTTGGGACAAGGGGGAAAACTGTTTTTT. This chain links TRBV27 with TRBJ1-4, with D perhaps TRBD1 (6 bases). Germline assignment: CDR1 MNHEY and CDR2 SMNVEV (reference sequence). The CDR3 extends over 13 amino acids. Trimming pared 3 bases from V and 10 bases from J, leaving 12 bases between.

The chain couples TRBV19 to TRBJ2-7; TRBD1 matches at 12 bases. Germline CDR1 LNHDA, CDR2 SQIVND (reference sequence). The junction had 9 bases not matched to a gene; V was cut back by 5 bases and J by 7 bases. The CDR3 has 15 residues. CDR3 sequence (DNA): TGTGCCAGTAGTGGCCCGGGACAGGGGGCTTGGGAGCAGTACTTC. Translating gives CASSGPGQGAWEQYF.

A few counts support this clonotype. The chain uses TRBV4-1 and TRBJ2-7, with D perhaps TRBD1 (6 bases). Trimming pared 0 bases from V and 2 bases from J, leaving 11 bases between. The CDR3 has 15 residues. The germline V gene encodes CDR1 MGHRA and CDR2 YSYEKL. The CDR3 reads CASSQDRGGTYEQYF. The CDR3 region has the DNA TGCGCCAGCAGCCAAGACCGAGGGGGAACCTACGAGCAGTACTTC.

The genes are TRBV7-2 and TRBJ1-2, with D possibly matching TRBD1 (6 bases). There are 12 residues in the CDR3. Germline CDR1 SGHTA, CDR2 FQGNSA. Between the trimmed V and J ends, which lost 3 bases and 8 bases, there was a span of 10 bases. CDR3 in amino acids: CASSLGAKGYTF. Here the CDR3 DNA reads TGTGCCAGCAGCTTGGGGGCAAAGGGCTACACCTTC. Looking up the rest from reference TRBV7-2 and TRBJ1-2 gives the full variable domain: GAGVSQSPSNKVTEKGKDVELRCDPISGHTALYWYRQSLGQGLEFLIYFQGNSAPDKSGLPSDRFSAERTGGSVSTLTIQRTQQEDSAVYLCASSLGAKGYTFGSGTRLTVV.

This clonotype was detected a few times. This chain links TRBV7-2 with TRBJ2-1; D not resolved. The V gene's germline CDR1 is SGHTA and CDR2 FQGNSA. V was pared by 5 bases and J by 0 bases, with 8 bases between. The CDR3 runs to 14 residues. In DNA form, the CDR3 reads TGTGCCAGCAGCCTACGAAGCTCCTACAATGAGCAGTTCTTC. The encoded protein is CASSLRSSYNEQFF.

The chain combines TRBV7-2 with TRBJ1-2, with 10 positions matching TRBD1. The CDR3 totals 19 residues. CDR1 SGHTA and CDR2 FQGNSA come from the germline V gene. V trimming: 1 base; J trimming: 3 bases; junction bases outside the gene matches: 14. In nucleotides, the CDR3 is TGTGCCAGCAGCTTAGAACCGGGACAGGGGTTAAGATTCTACTATGGCTACACCTTC. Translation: CASSLEPGQGLRFYYGYTF.

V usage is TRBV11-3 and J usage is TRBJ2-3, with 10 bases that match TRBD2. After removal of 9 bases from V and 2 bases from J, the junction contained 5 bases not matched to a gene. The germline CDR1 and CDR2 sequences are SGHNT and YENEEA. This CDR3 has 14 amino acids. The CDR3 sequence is CARETSGPTDTQYF. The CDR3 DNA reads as TGTGCCAGGGAGACTAGCGGGCCCACAGATACGCAGTATTTT.

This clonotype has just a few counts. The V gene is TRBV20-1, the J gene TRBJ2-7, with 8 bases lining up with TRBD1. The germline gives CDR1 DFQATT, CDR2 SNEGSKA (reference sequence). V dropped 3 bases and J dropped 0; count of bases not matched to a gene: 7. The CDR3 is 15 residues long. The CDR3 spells CSASAGQAFSYEQYF. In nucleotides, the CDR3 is TGCAGTGCTAGCGCGGGACAGGCGTTCTCCTACGAGCAGTACTTC.

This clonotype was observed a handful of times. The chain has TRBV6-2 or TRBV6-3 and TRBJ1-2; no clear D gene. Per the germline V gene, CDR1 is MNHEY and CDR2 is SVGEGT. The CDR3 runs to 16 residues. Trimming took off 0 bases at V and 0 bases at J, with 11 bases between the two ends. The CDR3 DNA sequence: TGTGCCAGCAGTTACTCGACTCGGATCTCTAACTATGGCTACACCTTC. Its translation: CASSYSTRISNYGYTF.

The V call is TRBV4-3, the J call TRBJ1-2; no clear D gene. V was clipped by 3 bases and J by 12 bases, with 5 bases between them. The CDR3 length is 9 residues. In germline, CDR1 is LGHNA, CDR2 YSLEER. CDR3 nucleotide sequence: TGCGCCAGCAGCCAGCGGGACACCTTC. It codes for CASSQRDTF.

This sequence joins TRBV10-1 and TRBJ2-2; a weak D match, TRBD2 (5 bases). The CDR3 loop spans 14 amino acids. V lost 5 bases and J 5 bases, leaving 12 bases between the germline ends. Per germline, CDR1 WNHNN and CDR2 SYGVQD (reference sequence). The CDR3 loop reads CASSRRGSTGELFF. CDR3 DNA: TGCGCCAGCAGTCGACGGGGTTCAACCGGGGAGCTGTTTTTT.

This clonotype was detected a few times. The CDR3 sequence is CASSIARGTGELFF. The CDR3 nucleotides are TGTGCCAGTAGTATCGCCAGGGGGACCGGGGAGCTGTTTTTT. This chain connects TRBV19 to TRBJ2-2; 7 nucleotides agree with TRBD1. The V and J ends lost 3 bases and 5 bases, in that order; junction bases with no gene match: 3. Per germline, CDR1 LNHDA and CDR2 SQIVND (reference sequence). The CDR3 is 14 amino acids.

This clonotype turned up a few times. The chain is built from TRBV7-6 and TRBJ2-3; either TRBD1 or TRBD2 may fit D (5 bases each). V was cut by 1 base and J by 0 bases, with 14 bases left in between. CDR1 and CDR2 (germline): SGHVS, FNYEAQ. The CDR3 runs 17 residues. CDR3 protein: CASSLGAVWGSTDTQYF. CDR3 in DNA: TGTGCCAGCAGCTTAGGAGCGGTGTGGGGGAGCACAGATACGCAGTATTTT.